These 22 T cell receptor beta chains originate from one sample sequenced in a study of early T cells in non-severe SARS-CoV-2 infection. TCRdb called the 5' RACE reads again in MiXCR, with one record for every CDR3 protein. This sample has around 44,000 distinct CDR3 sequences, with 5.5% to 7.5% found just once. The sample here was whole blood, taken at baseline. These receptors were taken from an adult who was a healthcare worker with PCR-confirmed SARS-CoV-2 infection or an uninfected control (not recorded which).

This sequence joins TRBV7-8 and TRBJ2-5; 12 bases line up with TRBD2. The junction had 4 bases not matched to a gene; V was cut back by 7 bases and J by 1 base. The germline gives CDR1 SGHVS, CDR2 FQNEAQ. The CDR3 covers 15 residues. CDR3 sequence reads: CASTGTSGPQETQYF. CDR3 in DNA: TGTGCCAGCACCGGGACTAGCGGGCCCCAAGAGACCCAGTACTTC.

The CDR3 region is CASSQGTSLANTGELFF. DNA for the CDR3: TGTGCCAGCTCACAAGGGACATCACTCGCGAACACCGGGGAGCTGTTTTTT. The chain recombines TRBV18 with TRBJ2-2; D might be TRBD1 (6 bases). V dropped 4 bases and J dropped 0 bases, with 15 bases sitting between them. The CDR3 has 17 residues. Looked up from germline, CDR1 is KGHSH and CDR2 is LQKENI.

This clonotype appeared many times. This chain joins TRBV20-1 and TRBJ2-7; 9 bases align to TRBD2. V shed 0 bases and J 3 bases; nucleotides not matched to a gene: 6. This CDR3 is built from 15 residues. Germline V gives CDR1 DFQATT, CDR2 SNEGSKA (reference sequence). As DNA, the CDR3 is TGCAGTGCTAGAGATCCTGGGCGGGGGGGCTACGAGCAGTACTTC. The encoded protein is CSARDPGRGGYEQYF.

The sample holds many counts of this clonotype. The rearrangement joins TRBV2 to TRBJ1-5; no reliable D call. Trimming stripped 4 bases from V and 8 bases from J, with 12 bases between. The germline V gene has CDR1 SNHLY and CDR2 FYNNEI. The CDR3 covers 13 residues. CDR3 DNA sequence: TGTGCCAGCAGTGTACGCTTCGGTGAGCCCCAGCATTTT. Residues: CASSVRFGEPQHF.

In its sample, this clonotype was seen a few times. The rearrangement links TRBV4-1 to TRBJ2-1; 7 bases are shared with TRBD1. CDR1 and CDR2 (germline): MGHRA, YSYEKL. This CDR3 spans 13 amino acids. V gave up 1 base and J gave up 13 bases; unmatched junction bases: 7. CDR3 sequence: CASSQGATGRQFF. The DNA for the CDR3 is TGCGCCAGCAGCCAAGGGGCGACAGGGAGACAGTTCTTC.

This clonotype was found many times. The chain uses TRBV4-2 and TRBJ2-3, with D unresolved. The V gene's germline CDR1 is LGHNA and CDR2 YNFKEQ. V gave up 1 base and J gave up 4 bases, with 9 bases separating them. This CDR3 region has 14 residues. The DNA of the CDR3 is TGTGCCAGCAGCCAAGTCCCGGGCGCAGATACGCAGTATTTT. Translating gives CASSQVPGADTQYF.

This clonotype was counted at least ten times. This CDR3 reads CASSSPSTDTQYF. The CDR3 region has the DNA TGTGCCAGCAGCTCACCGAGCACAGATACGCAGTATTTT. The V gene is TRBV5-4, the J gene TRBJ2-3, with D unclear. The length of the CDR3 is 13 residues. With 3 bases removed from V and 0 bases from J, the gap between germline ends came to 5 bases. Germline CDR1 and CDR2: SGHNT and YYREEE (reference sequence).

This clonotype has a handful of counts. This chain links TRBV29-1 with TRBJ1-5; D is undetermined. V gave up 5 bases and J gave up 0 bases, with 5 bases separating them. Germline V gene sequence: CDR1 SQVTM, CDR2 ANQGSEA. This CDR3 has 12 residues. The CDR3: CSVRDSNQPQHF. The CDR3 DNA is TGCAGCGTTCGGGATAGCAATCAGCCCCAGCATTTT. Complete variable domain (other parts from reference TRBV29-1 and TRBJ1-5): SAVISQKPSRDICQRGTSLTIQCQVDSQVTMMFWYRQQPGQSLTLIATANQGSEATYESGFVIDKFPISRPNLTFSTLTVSNMSPEDSSIYLCSVRDSNQPQHFGDGTRLSIL.

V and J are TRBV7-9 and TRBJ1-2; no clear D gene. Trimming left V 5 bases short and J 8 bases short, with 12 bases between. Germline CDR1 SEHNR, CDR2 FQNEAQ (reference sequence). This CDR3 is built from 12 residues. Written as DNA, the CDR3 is TGTGCCAGCAGCCCCGTTATACCGGGCTACACCTTC. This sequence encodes CASSPVIPGYTF.

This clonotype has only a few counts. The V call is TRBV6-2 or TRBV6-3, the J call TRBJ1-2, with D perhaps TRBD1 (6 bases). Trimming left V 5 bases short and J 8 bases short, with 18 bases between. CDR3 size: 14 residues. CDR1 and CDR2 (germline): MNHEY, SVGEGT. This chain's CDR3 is CASSTESGAGGYTF. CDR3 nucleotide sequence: TGTGCCAGCAGTACGGAGTCAGGGGCTGGCGGCTACACCTTC.

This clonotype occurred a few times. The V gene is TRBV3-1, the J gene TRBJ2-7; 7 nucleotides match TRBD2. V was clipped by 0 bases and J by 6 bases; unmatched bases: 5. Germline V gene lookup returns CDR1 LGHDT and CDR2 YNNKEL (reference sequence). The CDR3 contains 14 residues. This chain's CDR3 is CASSQEGPGGEQYF. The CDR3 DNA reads TGTGCCAGCAGCCAAGAAGGGCCGGGGGGCGAGCAGTACTTC.

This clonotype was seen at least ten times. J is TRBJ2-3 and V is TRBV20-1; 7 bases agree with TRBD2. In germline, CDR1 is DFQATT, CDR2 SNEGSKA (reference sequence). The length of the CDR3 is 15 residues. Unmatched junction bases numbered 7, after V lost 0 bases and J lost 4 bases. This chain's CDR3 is CSARDASGNSDTQYF. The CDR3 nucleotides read TGCAGTGCTAGAGACGCTAGCGGTAACTCAGATACGCAGTATTTT.

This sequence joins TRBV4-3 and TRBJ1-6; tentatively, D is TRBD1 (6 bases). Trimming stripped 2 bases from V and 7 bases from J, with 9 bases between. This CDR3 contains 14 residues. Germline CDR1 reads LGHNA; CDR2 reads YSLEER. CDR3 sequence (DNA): TGCGCCAGCAGCCAATGGGGGCCGAATTCACCCCTCCACTTT. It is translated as CASSQWGPNSPLHF.

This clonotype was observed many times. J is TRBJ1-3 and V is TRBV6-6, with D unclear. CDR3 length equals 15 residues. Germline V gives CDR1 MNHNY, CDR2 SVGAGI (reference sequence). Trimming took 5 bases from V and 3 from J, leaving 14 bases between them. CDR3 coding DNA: TGTGCCAGCAGTCCCGACGGACTTATTGGAAACACCATATATTTT. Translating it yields CASSPDGLIGNTIYF.

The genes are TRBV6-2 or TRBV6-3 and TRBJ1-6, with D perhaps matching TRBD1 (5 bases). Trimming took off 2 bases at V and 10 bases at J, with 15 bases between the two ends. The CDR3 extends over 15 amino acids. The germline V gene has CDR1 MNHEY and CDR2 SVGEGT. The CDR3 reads CASSYDSGRGSPLHF. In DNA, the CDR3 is TGTGCCAGCAGTTACGATTCAGGGAGAGGCTCACCCCTCCACTTT.

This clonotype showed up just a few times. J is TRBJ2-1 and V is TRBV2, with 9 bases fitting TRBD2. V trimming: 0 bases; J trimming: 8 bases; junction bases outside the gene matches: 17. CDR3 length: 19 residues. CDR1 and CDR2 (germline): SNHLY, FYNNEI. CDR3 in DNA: TGTGCCAGCAGTGAAGCCGGGACCACTAGCGGGTACCCCTTGGATGAGCAGTTCTTC. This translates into CASSEAGTTSGYPLDEQFF.

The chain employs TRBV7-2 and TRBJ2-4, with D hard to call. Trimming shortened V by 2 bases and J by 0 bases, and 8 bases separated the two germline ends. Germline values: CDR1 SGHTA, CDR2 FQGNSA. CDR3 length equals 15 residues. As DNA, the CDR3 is TGTGCCAGCAGCTTACAGCCCCTAGCCAAAAACATTCAGTACTTC. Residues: CASSLQPLAKNIQYF.

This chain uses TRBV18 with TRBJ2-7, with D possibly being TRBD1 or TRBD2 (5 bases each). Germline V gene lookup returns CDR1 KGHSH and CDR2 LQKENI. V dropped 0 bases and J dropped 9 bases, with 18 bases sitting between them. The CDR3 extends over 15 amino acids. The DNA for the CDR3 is TGTGCCAGCTCACCACCCTCGTTGCAGACTGGGGGGCAGTACTTC. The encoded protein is CASSPPSLQTGGQYF.

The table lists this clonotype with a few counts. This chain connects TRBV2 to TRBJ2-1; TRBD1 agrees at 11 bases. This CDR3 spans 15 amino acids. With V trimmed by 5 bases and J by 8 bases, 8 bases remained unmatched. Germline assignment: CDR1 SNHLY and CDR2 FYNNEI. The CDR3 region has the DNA TGTGCCAGCAGTAATGGACAGGGGGCGCATTATGAGCAGTTCTTC. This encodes CASSNGQGAHYEQFF. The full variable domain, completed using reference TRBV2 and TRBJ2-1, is EPEVTQTPSHQVTQMGQEVILRCVPISNHLYFYWYRQILGQKVEFLVSFYNNEISEKSEIFDDQFSVERPDGSNFTLKIRSTKLEDSAMYFCASSNGQGAHYEQFFGPGTRLTVL.

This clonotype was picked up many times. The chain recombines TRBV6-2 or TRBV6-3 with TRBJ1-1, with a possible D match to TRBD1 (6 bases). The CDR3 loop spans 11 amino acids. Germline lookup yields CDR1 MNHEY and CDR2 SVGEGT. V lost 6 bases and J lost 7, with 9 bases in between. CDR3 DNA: TGTGCCAGCAGCCGGGGGCGTGAAGCTTTCTTT. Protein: CASSRGREAFF.

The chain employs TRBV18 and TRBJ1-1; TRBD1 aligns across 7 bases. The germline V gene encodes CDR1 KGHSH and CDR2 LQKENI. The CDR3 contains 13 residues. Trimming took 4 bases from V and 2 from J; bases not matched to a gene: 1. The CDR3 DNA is TGTGCCAGCTCACGGGACAGTAACACTGAAGCTTTCTTT. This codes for CASSRDSNTEAFF.

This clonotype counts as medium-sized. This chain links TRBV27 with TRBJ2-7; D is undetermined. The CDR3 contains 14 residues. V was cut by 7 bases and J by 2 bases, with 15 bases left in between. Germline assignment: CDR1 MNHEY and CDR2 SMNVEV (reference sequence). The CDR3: CASTSLTVAYEQYF. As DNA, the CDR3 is TGTGCCAGCACTTCCTTAACAGTAGCCTACGAGCAGTACTTC.